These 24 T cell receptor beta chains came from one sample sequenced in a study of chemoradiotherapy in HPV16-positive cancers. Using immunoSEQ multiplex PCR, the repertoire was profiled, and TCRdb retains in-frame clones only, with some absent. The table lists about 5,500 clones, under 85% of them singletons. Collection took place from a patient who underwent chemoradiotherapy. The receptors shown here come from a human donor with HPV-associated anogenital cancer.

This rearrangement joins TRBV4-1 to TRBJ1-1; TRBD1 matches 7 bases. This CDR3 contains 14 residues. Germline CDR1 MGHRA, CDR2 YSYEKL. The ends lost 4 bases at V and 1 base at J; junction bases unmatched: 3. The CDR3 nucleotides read TGCGCCAGCAGCCTCGGGACAGCGAACACTGAAGCTTTCTTT. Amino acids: CASSLGTANTEAFF.

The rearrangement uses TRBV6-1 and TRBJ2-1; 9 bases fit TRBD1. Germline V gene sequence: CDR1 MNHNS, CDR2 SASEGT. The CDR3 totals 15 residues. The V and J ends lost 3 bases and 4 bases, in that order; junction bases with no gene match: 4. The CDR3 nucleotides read TGTGCCAGCAGTGAGGGACAGGGTCAGTACAATGAGCAGTTCTTC. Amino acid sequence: CASSEGQGQYNEQFF.

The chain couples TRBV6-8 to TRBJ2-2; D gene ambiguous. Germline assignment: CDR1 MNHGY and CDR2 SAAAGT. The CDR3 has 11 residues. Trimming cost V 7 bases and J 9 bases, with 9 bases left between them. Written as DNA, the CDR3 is TGTGCCAGCACCCTCCCCCGGGAGCTGTTTTTT. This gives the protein CASTLPRELFF.

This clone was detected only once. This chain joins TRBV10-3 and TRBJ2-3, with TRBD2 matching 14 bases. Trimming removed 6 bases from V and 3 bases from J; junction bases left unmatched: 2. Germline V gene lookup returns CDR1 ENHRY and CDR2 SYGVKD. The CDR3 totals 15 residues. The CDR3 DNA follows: TGTGCCATCAGGGGACTAGCGGGAGTGACAGATACGCAGTATTTT. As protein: CAIRGLAGVTDTQYF.

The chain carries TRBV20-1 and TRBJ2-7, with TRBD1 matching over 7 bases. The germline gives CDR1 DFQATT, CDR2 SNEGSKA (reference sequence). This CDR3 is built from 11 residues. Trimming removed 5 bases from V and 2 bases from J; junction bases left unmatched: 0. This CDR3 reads CSAGTAYEQYF. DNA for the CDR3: TGCAGTGCTGGGACAGCCTACGAGCAGTACTTC.

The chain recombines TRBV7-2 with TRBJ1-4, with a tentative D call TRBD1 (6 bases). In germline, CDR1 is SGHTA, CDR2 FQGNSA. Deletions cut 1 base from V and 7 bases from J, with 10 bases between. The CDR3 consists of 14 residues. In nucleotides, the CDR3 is TGTGCCAGCAGCTTAGGACGGACAGTTGAAAAACTGTTTTTT. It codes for CASSLGRTVEKLFF.

This CDR3 is CSVEGDRGTYEQYF. The CDR3, as DNA: TGCAGCGTTGAAGGGGACAGGGGTACCTACGAGCAGTACTTC. The V gene is TRBV29-1, the J gene TRBJ2-7; 10 nucleotides line up with TRBD1. J lost 2 bases, V lost 1 base, and 2 bases had no gene match. This CDR3 region has 14 residues. CDR1 is SQVTM and CDR2 is ANQGSEA in the germline V gene.

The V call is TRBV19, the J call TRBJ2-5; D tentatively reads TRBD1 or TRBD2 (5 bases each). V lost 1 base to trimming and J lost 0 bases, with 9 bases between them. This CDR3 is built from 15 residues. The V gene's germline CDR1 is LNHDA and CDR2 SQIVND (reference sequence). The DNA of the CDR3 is TGTGCCAGTAGTATAGGAGGGGCGTACCAAGAGACCCAGTACTTC. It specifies CASSIGGAYQETQYF. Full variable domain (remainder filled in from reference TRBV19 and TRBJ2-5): DGGITQSPKYLFRKEGQNVTLSCEQNLNHDAMYWYRQDPGQGLRLIYYSQIVNDFQKGDIAEGYSVSREKKESFPLTVTSAQKNPTAFYLCASSIGGAYQETQYFGPGTRLLVL.

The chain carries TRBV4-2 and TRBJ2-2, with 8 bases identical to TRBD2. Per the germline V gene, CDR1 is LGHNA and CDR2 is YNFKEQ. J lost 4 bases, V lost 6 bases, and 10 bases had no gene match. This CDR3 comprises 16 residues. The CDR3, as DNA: TGTGCCAGCAGAGCGGGGGCGGGAGTGGGCACCGGGGAGCTGTTTTTT. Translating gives CASRAGAGVGTGELFF.

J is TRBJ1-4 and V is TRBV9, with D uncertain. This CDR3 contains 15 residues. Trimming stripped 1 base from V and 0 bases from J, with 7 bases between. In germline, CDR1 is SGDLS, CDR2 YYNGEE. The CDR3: CASSVNQATNEKLFF. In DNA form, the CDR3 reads TGTGCCAGCAGCGTAAATCAAGCAACTAATGAAAAACTGTTTTTT.

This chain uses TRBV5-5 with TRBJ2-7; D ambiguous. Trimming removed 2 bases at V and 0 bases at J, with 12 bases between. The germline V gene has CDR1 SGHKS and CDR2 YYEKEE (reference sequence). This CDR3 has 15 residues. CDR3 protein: CASSFNTYSSYEQYF. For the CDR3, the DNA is TGTGCCAGCAGCTTTAACACCTACAGCTCCTACGAGCAGTACTTC.

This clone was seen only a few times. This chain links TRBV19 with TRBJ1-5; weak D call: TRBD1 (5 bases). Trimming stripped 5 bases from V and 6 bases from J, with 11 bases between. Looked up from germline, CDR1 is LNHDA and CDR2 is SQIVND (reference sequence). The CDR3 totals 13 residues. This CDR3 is CASSRGSLQPQHF. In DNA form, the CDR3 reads TGTGCCAGTAGTCGGGGGTCCCTTCAGCCCCAGCATTTT.

CDR3 nucleotides: TGTGCCAGCAGCTTCCGCGGGCAAGAGACCCAGTACTTC. It encodes CASSFRGQETQYF. This sequence joins TRBV11-3 and TRBJ2-5; D is possibly TRBD2 (5 bases). Germline values: CDR1 SGHNT, CDR2 YENEEA. CDR3 size: 13 residues. The ends were cut back, 3 bases at V and 2 bases at J, with 7 bases in the middle.

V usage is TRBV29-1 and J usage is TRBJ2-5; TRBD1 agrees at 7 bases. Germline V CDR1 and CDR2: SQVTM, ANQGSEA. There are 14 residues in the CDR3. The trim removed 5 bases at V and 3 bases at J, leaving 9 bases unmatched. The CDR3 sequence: CSVPPPGTEETQYF. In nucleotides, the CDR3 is TGCAGCGTTCCCCCCCCTGGGACAGAAGAGACCCAGTACTTC. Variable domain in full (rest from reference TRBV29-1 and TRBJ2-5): SAVISQKPSRDICQRGTSLTIQCQVDSQVTMMFWYRQQPGQSLTLIATANQGSEATYESGFVIDKFPISRPNLTFSTLTVSNMSPEDSSIYLCSVPPPGTEETQYFGPGTRLLVL.

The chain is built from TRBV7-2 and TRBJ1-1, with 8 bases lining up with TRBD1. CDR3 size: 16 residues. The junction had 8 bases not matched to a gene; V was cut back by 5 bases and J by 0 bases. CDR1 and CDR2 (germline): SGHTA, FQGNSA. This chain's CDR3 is CASSGRPTGVNTEAFF. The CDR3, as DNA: TGTGCCAGCAGCGGACGACCGACAGGGGTGAACACTGAAGCTTTCTTT.

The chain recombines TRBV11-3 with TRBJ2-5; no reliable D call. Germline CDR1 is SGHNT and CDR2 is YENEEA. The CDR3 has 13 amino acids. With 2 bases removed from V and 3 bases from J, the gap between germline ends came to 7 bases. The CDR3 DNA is TGTGCCAGCAGCTTAAGGACGGAAGAGACCCAGTACTTC. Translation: CASSLRTEETQYF.

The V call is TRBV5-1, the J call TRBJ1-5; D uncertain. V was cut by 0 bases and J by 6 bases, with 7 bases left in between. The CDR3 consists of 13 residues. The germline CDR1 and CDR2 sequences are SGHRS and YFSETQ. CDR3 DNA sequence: TGCGCCAGCAGCTTGGAGCCGAGTCAGCCCCAGCATTTT. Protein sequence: CASSLEPSQPQHF.

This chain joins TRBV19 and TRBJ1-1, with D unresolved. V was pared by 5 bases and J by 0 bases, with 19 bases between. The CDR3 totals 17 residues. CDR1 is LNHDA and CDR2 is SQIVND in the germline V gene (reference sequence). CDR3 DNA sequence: TGTGCCAGTAGTGGAAGGGCGAACGTGGGGATGAACACTGAAGCTTTCTTT. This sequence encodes CASSGRANVGMNTEAFF. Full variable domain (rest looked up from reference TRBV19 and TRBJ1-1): DGGITQSPKYLFRKEGQNVTLSCEQNLNHDAMYWYRQDPGQGLRLIYYSQIVNDFQKGDIAEGYSVSREKKESFPLTVTSAQKNPTAFYLCASSGRANVGMNTEAFFGQGTRLTVV.

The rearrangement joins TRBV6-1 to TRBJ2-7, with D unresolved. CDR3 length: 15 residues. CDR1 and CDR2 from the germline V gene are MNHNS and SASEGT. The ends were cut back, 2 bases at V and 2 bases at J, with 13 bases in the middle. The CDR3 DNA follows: TGTGCCAGCAGTGAATTTGGGCATCCAGCCTACGAGCAGTACTTC. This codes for CASSEFGHPAYEQYF.

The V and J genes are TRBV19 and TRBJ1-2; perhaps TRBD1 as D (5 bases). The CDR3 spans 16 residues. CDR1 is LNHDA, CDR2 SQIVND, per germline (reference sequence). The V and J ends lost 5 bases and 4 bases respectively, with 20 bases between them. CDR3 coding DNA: TGTGCCAGTAGTGACCCTCGGGGGGGGTTCGGCTATGGCTACACCTTC. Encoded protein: CASSDPRGGFGYGYTF. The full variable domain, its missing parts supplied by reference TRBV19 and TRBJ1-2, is DGGITQSPKYLFRKEGQNVTLSCEQNLNHDAMYWYRQDPGQGLRLIYYSQIVNDFQKGDIAEGYSVSREKKESFPLTVTSAQKNPTAFYLCASSDPRGGFGYGYTFGSGTRLTVV.

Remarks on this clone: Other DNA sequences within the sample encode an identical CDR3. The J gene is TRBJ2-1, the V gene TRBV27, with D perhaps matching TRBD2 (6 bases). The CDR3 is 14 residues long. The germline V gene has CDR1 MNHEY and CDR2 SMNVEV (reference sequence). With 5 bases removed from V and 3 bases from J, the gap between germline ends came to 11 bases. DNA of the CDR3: TGTGCCAGCAGTGTGGTTAGCGGCTACAATGAGCAGTTCTTC. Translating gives CASSVVSGYNEQFF.

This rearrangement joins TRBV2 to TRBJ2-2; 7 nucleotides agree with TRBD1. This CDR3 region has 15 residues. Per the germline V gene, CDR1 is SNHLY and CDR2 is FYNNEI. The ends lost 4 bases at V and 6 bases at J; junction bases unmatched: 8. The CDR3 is CASSGGQLLPGELFF. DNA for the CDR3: TGTGCCAGCAGTGGGGGACAGCTACTCCCCGGGGAGCTGTTTTTT.

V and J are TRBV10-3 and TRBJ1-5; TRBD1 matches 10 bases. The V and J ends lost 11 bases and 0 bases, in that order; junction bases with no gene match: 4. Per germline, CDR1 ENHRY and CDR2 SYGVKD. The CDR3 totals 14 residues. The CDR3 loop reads CAAGQGGSNQPQHF. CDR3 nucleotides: TGTGCCGCCGGACAGGGGGGTAGCAATCAGCCCCAGCATTTT.

CDR3 residues: CASSEKENTEAFF. CDR3 bases: TGTGCCAGCAGTGAGAAGGAGAACACTGAAGCTTTCTTT. J is TRBJ1-1 and V is TRBV6-4, with D uncertain. Germline lookup yields CDR1 MRHNA and CDR2 SNTAGT. The germline V and J ends were trimmed by 3 bases and 1 base, with 6 bases remaining between them. The CDR3 runs 13 residues.